These 7 T cell receptor beta chains share one sample of origin, sequenced in a study of blood T cell repertoires in COVID-19. The data were produced by immunoSEQ multiplex PCR, yet TCRdb's version contains in-frame clones alone and is incomplete. This table has roughly 200,000 clones, about 88% appearing once. Sequencing was done on a sample of peripheral blood. Every receptor here comes from a man aged 45 to 65 with COVID-19, enrolled during active disease.

The chain carries TRBV7-6 and TRBJ2-1; 13 bases match TRBD2. V shed 6 bases, J shed 3 bases, and the junction held 8 bases outside the gene matches. CDR3 size: 17 residues. Per the germline V gene, CDR1 is SGHVS and CDR2 is FNYEAQ. DNA for the CDR3: TGTGCCAGCAGGAGAGGACTAGCGGGAGTGTACTACAATGAGCAGTTCTTC. Protein sequence: CASRRGLAGVYYNEQFF.

CDR3 in DNA: TGTGCCAGCAGGAGATGGACTAGCGGGAGGGCCACGGATACGCAGTATTTT. Translation: CASRRWTSGRATDTQYF. The chain uses TRBV2 and TRBJ2-3, with 15 bases that match TRBD2. V shed 6 bases, J shed 6 bases, and the junction held 10 bases outside the gene matches. Germline V gene data show CDR1 as SNHLY and CDR2 as FYNNEI. The CDR3 loop spans 17 amino acids.

This clone was found once. The chain is built from TRBV6-6 and TRBJ1-4; TRBD1 might be the D (6 bases). Germline CDR1 reads MNHNY; CDR2 reads SVGAGI (reference sequence). The CDR3 totals 16 residues. V lost 2 bases and J 7 bases, leaving 17 bases between the germline ends. The CDR3 bases are TGTGCCAGCAGTTACCCGCTGAGGGGGACGGTTGAAAAACTGTTTTTT. Protein sequence: CASSYPLRGTVEKLFF.

The rearrangement joins TRBV7-3 to TRBJ2-3; D gene uncertain. Trimming shortened V by 2 bases and J by 2 bases, and 8 bases separated the two germline ends. The CDR3 is made up of 14 amino acids. Germline V CDR1 and CDR2: SGHTA, FQGTGA. The CDR3 DNA is TGTGCCAGCAGCTTATACGGTCCCACAGATACGCAGTATTTT. Encoded protein: CASSLYGPTDTQYF.

The chain recombines TRBV28 with TRBJ2-1, with 8 nucleotides matching TRBD1. Germline V lookup: CDR1 MDHEN, CDR2 SYDVKM. V gave up 6 bases and J gave up 2 bases; unmatched junction bases: 3. The CDR3 contains 14 residues. Here the CDR3 DNA reads TGTGCCAGCAGAGAACAGGGGGCCTACAATGAGCAGTTCTTC. Translation: CASREQGAYNEQFF.

V usage is TRBV28 and J usage is TRBJ2-3, with D perhaps TRBD2 (6 bases). This CDR3 has 14 amino acids. The germline V gene encodes CDR1 MDHEN and CDR2 SYDVKM. Trimming left V 7 bases short and J 1 base short, with 12 bases between. CDR3 loop: CASIPQRGTDTQYF. CDR3 sequence (DNA): TGTGCCAGCATCCCCCAGCGGGGCACAGATACGCAGTATTTT.

The chain is built from TRBV12-3 or TRBV12-4 and TRBJ1-2, with a weak D call TRBD1 (6 bases). CDR3 length: 11 amino acids. V lost 3 bases to trimming and J lost 7 bases, with 6 bases between them. The CDR3 DNA is TGTGCCAGCAGTTTCAGGGGTGGCTACACCTTC. Protein sequence: CASSFRGGYTF.